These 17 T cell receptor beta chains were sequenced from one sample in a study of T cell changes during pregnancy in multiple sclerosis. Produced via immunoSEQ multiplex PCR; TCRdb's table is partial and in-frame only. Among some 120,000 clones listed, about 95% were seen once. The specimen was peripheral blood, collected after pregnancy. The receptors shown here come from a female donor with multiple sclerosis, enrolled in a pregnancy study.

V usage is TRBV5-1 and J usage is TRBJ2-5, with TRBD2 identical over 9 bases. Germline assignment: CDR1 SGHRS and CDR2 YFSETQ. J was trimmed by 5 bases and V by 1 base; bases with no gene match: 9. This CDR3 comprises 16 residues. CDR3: CASSLQAGGVRETQYF. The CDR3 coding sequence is TGCGCCAGCAGCTTGCAAGCGGGAGGTGTCCGGGAGACCCAGTACTTC.

The CDR3 DNA follows: TGTGCCAGCAGCTTGGTTCAAGAAAAACTGTTTTTT. Encoded protein: CASSLVQEKLFF. The chain joins TRBV5-6 to TRBJ1-4; no clear D. V was trimmed by 0 bases and J by 8 bases, leaving 5 bases between them. The CDR3 is 12 residues long. The germline V gene has CDR1 SGHDT and CDR2 YYEEEE.

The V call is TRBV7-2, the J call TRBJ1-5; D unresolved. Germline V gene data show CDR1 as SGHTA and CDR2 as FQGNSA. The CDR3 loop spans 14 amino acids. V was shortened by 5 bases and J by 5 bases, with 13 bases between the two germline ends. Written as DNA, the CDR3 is TGTGCCAGCAGCAAAACCGCGCGGCATCAGCCCCAGCATTTT. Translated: CASSKTARHQPQHF.

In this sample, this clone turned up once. The CDR3 region has the DNA TGTGCCAGCAGTCCACAGGGGTCTTTCGACACCGGGGAGCTGTTTTTT. The encoded protein is CASSPQGSFDTGELFF. This chain uses TRBV27 with TRBJ2-2; TRBD1 aligns across 7 bases. V gave up 5 bases and J gave up 3 bases; unmatched junction bases: 9. The CDR3 is 16 residues long. Germline CDR1 MNHEY, CDR2 SMNVEV (reference sequence).

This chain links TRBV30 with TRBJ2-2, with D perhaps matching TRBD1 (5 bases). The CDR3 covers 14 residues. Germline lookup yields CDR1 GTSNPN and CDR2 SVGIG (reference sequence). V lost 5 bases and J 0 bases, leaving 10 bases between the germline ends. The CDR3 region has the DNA TGTGCCTGGGACAGTGGATCGAACACCGGGGAGCTGTTTTTT. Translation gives CAWDSGSNTGELFF.

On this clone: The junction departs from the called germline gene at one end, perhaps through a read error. The chain's CDR3 is CVSSIAAGRETQYF. DNA of the CDR3: TGTGTCAGTAGTATAGCGGCAGGCCGAGAGACCCAGTACTTC. This chain joins TRBV19 and TRBJ2-5; possible D gene TRBD2, 6 bases. The CDR3 sequence is 14 residues long. Looked up from germline, CDR1 is LNHDA and CDR2 is SQIVND (reference sequence).

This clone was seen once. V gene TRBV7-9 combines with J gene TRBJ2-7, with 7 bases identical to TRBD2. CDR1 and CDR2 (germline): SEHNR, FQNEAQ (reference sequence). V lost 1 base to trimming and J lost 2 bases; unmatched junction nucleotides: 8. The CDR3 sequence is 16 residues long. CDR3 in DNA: TGTGCCAGCAGCTTAGTCAGGCTAGCGGATACCTACGAGCAGTACTTC. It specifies CASSLVRLADTYEQYF.

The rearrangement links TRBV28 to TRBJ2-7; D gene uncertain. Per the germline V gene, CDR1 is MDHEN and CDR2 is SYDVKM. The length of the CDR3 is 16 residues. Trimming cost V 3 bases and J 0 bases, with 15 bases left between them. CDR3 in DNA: TGTGCCAGCAGTTTTTTGGCGACGCGGCTCTCCTACGAGCAGTACTTC. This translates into CASSFLATRLSYEQYF.

CDR3 region: CASSKREGYNEQFF. CDR3 in DNA: TGTGCCAGCAGTAAGCGGGAGGGTTACAATGAGCAGTTCTTC. The chain is built from TRBV7-8 and TRBJ2-1; 10 positions agree with TRBD2. CDR3 size: 14 residues. Germline CDR1 and CDR2: SGHVS and FQNEAQ. V shed 6 bases and J 4 bases; nucleotides not matched to a gene: 3.

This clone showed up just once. The CDR3 reads CASSFWGGQGAETQYF. CDR3 coding DNA: TGTGCCAGCAGCTTCTGGGGGGGACAGGGGGCAGAGACCCAGTACTTC. The chain recombines TRBV5-6 with TRBJ2-5; 12 bases fit TRBD1. Germline CDR1 SGHDT, CDR2 YYEEEE. The CDR3 spans 16 residues. V gave up 2 bases and J gave up 4 bases; unmatched junction bases: 6.

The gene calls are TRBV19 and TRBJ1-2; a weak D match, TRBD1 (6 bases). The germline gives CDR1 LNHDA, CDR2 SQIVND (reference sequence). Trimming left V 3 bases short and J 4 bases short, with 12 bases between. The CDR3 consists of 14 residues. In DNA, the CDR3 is TGTGCCAGTAGTATTCTACAGGGCAGCTATGGCTACACCTTC. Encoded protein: CASSILQGSYGYTF. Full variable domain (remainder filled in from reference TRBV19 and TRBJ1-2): DGGITQSPKYLFRKEGQNVTLSCEQNLNHDAMYWYRQDPGQGLRLIYYSQIVNDFQKGDIAEGYSVSREKKESFPLTVTSAQKNPTAFYLCASSILQGSYGYTFGSGTRLTVV.

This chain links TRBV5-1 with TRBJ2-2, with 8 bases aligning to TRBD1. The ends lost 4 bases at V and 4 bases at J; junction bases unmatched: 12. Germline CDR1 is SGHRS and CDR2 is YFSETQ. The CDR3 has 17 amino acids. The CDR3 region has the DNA TGCGCCAGCAGCCTACCCTCAGGGGGCGCGGTCACCGGGGAGCTGTTTTTT. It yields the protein CASSLPSGGAVTGELFF.

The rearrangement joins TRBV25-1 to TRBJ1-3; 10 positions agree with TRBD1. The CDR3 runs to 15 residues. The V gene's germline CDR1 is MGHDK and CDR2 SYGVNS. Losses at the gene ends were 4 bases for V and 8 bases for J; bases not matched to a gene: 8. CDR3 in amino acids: CASSAAETGGHTIYF. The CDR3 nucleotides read TGTGCCAGCAGTGCCGCCGAGACAGGGGGCCACACCATATATTTT.

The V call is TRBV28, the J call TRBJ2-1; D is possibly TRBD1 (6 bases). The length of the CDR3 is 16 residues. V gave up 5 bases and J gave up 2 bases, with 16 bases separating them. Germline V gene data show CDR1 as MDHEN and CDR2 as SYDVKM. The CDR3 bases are TGTGCCAGCAGTCTGTGGCAGGGGTTAGCCTACAATGAGCAGTTCTTC. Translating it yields CASSLWQGLAYNEQFF.

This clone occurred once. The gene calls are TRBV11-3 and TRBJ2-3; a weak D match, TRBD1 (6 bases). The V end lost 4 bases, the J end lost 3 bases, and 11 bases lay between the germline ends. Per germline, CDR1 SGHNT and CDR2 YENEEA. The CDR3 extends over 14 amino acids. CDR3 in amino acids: CASSSMGATDTQYF. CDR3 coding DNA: TGTGCCAGCAGCTCCATGGGGGCAACAGATACGCAGTATTTT.

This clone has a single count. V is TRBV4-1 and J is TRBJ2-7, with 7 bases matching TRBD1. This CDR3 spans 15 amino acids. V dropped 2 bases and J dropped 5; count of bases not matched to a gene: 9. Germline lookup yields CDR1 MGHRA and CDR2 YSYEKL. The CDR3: CASSQPTGAYNEQYF. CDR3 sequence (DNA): TGCGCCAGCAGCCAACCAACAGGGGCTTATAACGAGCAGTACTTC.

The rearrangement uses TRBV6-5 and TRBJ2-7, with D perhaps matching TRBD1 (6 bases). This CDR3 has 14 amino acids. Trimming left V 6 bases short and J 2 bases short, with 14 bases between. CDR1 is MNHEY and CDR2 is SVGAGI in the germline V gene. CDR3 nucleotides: TGTGCCAGCAGCCCCATGGACAGCCCCTACGAGCAGTACTTC. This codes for CASSPMDSPYEQYF.